The clone carrying this T cell receptor beta chain was seen once. Its antigen is still unknown. The source of the sample is a study of cytomegalovirus exposure and HLA in healthy donors. Vbeta (60) and Jbeta (13) primers were used in the PCR. The assay was immunoSEQ multiplex PCR, and TCRdb's table has in-frame clones only and misses some. Of roughly 190,000 clones listed, roughly four fifths are singletons. Study conclusions and caveats: The authors later linked a missense DCLRE1C variant to TCR beta V- and J-gene trimming.

The CDR3 is 15 residues long. Germline loops: CDR1 MDHEN, CDR2 SYDVKM. Trimming left V 5 bases short and J 4 bases short, with 18 bases between. The rearrangement links TRBV28 to TRBJ2-7; D perhaps matches TRBD1 (6 bases). The sequencing input was PBMCs. The source of this sequence is a man aged 18-30 years in good health and CMV-seronegative. Written as DNA, the CDR3 is TGTGCCAGCAGTAGAACGGGACAACGAGATTACGAGCAGTACTTC. As protein: CASSRTGQRDYEQYF.